This TCR beta chain comes out of a study of shared clonotypes between healthy human individuals. Germline V CDR1 and CDR2: SEHNR, FQNEAQ (reference sequence). V trimming: 4 bases; J trimming: 0 bases; junction bases outside the gene matches: 3. The CDR3 has 14 residues. Ten immunoSEQ deep assay plates were used by the authors to sequence unsorted PBMC DNA. Some clones are missing from TCRdb's copy, which holds only in-frame ones; the method was immunoSEQ multiplex PCR. The sample shows about 490,000 clones, over 70% of them seen only once. Researchers drew on about 90 million PBMCs for genomic DNA from unsorted samples.

Material: PBMCs. This receptor was identified in a woman in her thirties or forties in good health. Some clones in this sample may be carry-over from other donors' samples. The genes are TRBV7-9 and TRBJ2-7; 7 nucleotides match TRBD1. The chain's CDR3 is CASSWGQLSYEQYF. The CDR3 DNA reads TGTGCCAGCAGCTGGGGACAGCTCTCCTACGAGCAGTACTTC.